These 28 T cell receptor beta chains share one sample of origin, sequenced in a study of cytomegalovirus exposure and HLA in healthy donors. PCR involved 60 Vbeta and 13 Jbeta primers. Produced via immunoSEQ multiplex PCR; TCRdb's table is partial and in-frame only. Among about 140,000 clones listed, approximately 80% were seen once. The sample comprised PBMCs. These receptor sequences come from a man aged 40-55 years in good health and CMV-seronegative.

This clone has more than one count but fewer than ten. V is TRBV6-1 and J is TRBJ1-3; perhaps TRBD1 as D (5 bases). The CDR3 is made up of 15 amino acids. V was pared by 6 bases and J by 0 bases, with 12 bases between. Germline CDR1 reads MNHNS; CDR2 reads SASEGT. CDR3 coding DNA: TGTGCCAGCAGAGGGAGGGGCCCCTCTGGAAACACCATATATTTT. It specifies CASRGRGPSGNTIYF.

This sequence joins TRBV28 and TRBJ1-6; 7 nucleotides align to TRBD1. The junction had 7 bases not matched to a gene; V was cut back by 8 bases and J by 9 bases. This CDR3 comprises 13 residues. Germline loops: CDR1 MDHEN, CDR2 SYDVKM. The DNA for the CDR3 is TGTGCCAGCTGGGGGGCAGGGGGTTCACCCCTCCACTTT. Translated: CASWGAGGSPLHF.

This clone was counted only a few times. The chain employs TRBV6-5 and TRBJ2-4; TRBD2 matches 8 bases. The CDR3 is 14 amino acids. Losses at the gene ends were 2 bases for V and 8 bases for J; bases not matched to a gene: 5. Germline lookup yields CDR1 MNHEY and CDR2 SVGAGI. The CDR3 region is CASSYGSGGDIQYF. DNA for the CDR3: TGTGCCAGCAGTTACGGTTCCGGGGGGGACATTCAGTACTTC.

In its sample, this clone was seen a few times. The chain carries TRBV28 and TRBJ2-1; a possible D gene is TRBD2 (5 bases). V shed 11 bases and J shed 7 bases, with 15 bases lying between them. The germline gives CDR1 MDHEN, CDR2 SYDVKM. The CDR3 consists of 12 residues. In nucleotides, the CDR3 is TGTGCCCCACAATATACGGGGAATGAGCAGTTCTTC. The encoded protein is CAPQYTGNEQFF. The full variable domain, with the rest looked up from reference TRBV28 and TRBJ2-1, is DVKVTQSSRYLVKRTGEKVFLECVQDMDHENMFWYRQDPGLGLRLIYFSYDVKMKEKGDIPEGYSVSREKKERFSLILESASTNQTSMYLCAPQYTGNEQFFGPGTRLTVL.

This clone occurred a few times. The CDR3 sequence is CASSPAGDRAYTQYF. CDR3 DNA: TGTGCCAGCAGCCCAGCGGGGGACAGGGCTTATACGCAGTATTTT. The chain joins TRBV6-6 to TRBJ2-3; tentative D call: TRBD1 (9 bases). This CDR3 has 15 amino acids. Germline-derived CDR1 and CDR2 are MNHNY and SVGAGI (reference sequence). Trimming took off 6 bases at V and 7 bases at J, with 20 bases between the two ends.

The chain carries TRBV7-2 and TRBJ2-7, with TRBD1 matching 11 bases. Germline V CDR1 and CDR2: SGHTA, FQGNSA. This CDR3 has 14 residues. The V segment lost 7 bases and the J segment 4 bases; nucleotides outside the gene matches: 6. CDR3 in amino acids: CASTTGQGAYEQYF. DNA of the CDR3: TGTGCCAGCACAACCGGACAGGGGGCTTACGAGCAGTACTTC.

A few counts support this clone. The chain has TRBV18 and TRBJ2-3; 12 positions agree with TRBD2. Germline-derived CDR1 and CDR2 are KGHSH and LQKENI. The CDR3 consists of 15 residues. Losses at the gene ends were 6 bases for V and 0 bases for J; bases not matched to a gene: 1. The CDR3 DNA reads TGTGCCAGCTCGGGGACTAGCGGGAGCACAGATACGCAGTATTTT. Amino acid sequence: CASSGTSGSTDTQYF.

This clone was counted a few times. Mismatch with germline at one junction end may stem from a read error. The rearrangement links TRBV10-1 to TRBJ1-4; D is uncertain. CDR1 and CDR2 from the germline V gene are WNHNN and SYGVQD (reference sequence). The CDR3 loop spans 11 amino acids. This CDR3 is CASSEPHERRF. The CDR3 DNA reads as TGCGCCAGCAGTGAGCCCCACGAAAGGAGGTTT.

The J gene is TRBJ1-3, the V gene TRBV6-1; 10 bases align to TRBD1. The CDR3 spans 17 residues. Germline V gene sequence: CDR1 MNHNS, CDR2 SASEGT. V trimming: 4 bases; J trimming: 0 bases; junction bases outside the gene matches: 6. The CDR3 DNA follows: TGTGCCAGCAGTGGATGGACAGGGGGGTTCTCTGGAAACACCATATATTTT. Protein sequence: CASSGWTGGFSGNTIYF.

The chain has TRBV4-1 and TRBJ2-3, with 10 positions matching TRBD2. CDR1 and CDR2 (germline): MGHRA, YSYEKL. The V gene end was trimmed by 3 bases and the J gene end by 3 bases; junction bases not matched to a gene: 3. The CDR3 sequence is 15 residues long. CDR3 nucleotides: TGCGCCAGCAGCCACCCTAGCGGGGGAACAGATACGCAGTATTTT. As protein: CASSHPSGGTDTQYF.

The chain carries TRBV12-5 and TRBJ2-5, with 9 bases identical to TRBD1. Losses at the gene ends were 4 bases for V and 5 bases for J; bases not matched to a gene: 11. This CDR3 has 16 amino acids. Germline loops: CDR1 LGHNT, CDR2 FRNRAP. CDR3 coding DNA: TGTGCTAGTGGTTGGGGACCGGGACAGGGACTGGAGACCCAGTACTTC. It specifies CASGWGPGQGLETQYF.

This chain joins TRBV30 and TRBJ2-1; D is possibly TRBD2 (6 bases). The V end lost 4 bases, the J end lost 3 bases, and 10 bases lay between the germline ends. The CDR3 is 13 amino acids. Germline CDR1 GTSNPN, CDR2 SVGIG (reference sequence). As DNA, the CDR3 is TGTGCCTGGAAGGTGGGAGGCTACAATGAGCAGTTCTTC. This encodes CAWKVGGYNEQFF.

This chain uses TRBV19 with TRBJ2-2; 10 bases agree with TRBD1. V lost 8 bases, J lost 4 bases, and 16 bases stayed unmatched. Per the germline V gene, CDR1 is LNHDA and CDR2 is SQIVND (reference sequence). The CDR3 spans 18 residues. CDR3 sequence (DNA): TGTGCCAGTCTTTCGGACAGGGGGTTTTATGGCGGCACCGGGGAGCTGTTTTTT. This encodes CASLSDRGFYGGTGELFF.

The V call is TRBV6-1, the J call TRBJ1-1; tentative D call: TRBD1 (6 bases). CDR1 and CDR2 from the germline V gene are MNHNS and SASEGT. The CDR3 totals 15 residues. Trimming removed 6 bases from V and 5 bases from J, with 19 bases in between. As DNA, the CDR3 is TGTGCCAGCAGATTGGGGGGGGGCTCACGAACTGAAGCTTTCTTT. It translates to CASRLGGGSRTEAFF.

V gene TRBV6-5 combines with J gene TRBJ1-1, with 7 bases matching TRBD1. V shed 6 bases and J 0 bases; nucleotides not matched to a gene: 4. The germline CDR1 and CDR2 sequences are MNHEY and SVGAGI. This CDR3 spans 14 amino acids. CDR3 region: CASSHRGLNTEAFF. The CDR3 coding sequence is TGTGCCAGCAGCCACAGGGGACTGAACACTGAAGCTTTCTTT.

V gene TRBV27 combines with J gene TRBJ2-1, with TRBD2 identical over 11 bases. V dropped 5 bases and J dropped 4; count of bases not matched to a gene: 7. This CDR3 spans 16 amino acids. Germline-derived CDR1 and CDR2 are MNHEY and SMNVEV (reference sequence). CDR3 loop: CASSPIAGGSYNEQFF. CDR3 coding DNA: TGTGCCAGCAGTCCCATAGCGGGAGGGAGTTACAATGAGCAGTTCTTC.

The chain combines TRBV28 with TRBJ2-3; D is ambiguous. CDR1 and CDR2 from the germline V gene are MDHEN and SYDVKM. V was trimmed by 2 bases and J by 3 bases, leaving 6 bases between them. The CDR3 runs 13 residues. The chain's CDR3 is CASSLPLTDTQYF. The CDR3, as DNA: TGTGCCAGCAGTTTACCTCTGACAGATACGCAGTATTTT.

The J gene is TRBJ2-7, the V gene TRBV5-1, with 7 positions matching TRBD1. The length of the CDR3 is 14 residues. Germline values: CDR1 SGHRS, CDR2 YFSETQ. Trimming took 3 bases from V and 0 from J; bases not matched to a gene: 3. CDR3 DNA: TGCGCCAGCAGCTCCGGGACAGACTCCTACGAGCAGTACTTC. Protein: CASSSGTDSYEQYF. Full variable domain (missing parts from reference TRBV5-1 and TRBJ2-7): KAGVTQTPRYLIKTRGQQVTLSCSPISGHRSVSWYQQTPGQGLQFLFEYFSETQRNKGNFPGRFSGRQFSNSRSEMNVSTLELGDSALYLCASSSGTDSYEQYFGPGTRLTVT.

The chain combines TRBV6-5 with TRBJ2-2; 9 bases align to TRBD1. Germline values: CDR1 MNHEY, CDR2 SVGAGI. The V gene end was trimmed by 4 bases and the J gene end by 6 bases; junction bases not matched to a gene: 6. The CDR3 has 15 amino acids. CDR3 sequence: CASSSGTGPSGELFF. DNA of the CDR3: TGTGCCAGCAGTTCCGGGACAGGGCCCTCCGGGGAGCTGTTTTTT.

V usage is TRBV18 and J usage is TRBJ1-1; unclear D gene. The CDR3 has 15 residues. Trimming shortened V by 3 bases and J by 2 bases, and 13 bases separated the two germline ends. Germline V gene data show CDR1 as KGHSH and CDR2 as LQKENI. This chain's CDR3 is CASSPLEELNTEAFF. The CDR3 nucleotides read TGTGCCAGCTCACCCCTAGAGGAACTAAACACTGAAGCTTTCTTT.

V gene TRBV4-1 combines with J gene TRBJ1-2; a weak D match, TRBD1 (5 bases). Germline V gene sequence: CDR1 MGHRA, CDR2 YSYEKL. V dropped 3 bases and J dropped 3 bases, with 11 bases sitting between them. The CDR3 runs to 14 residues. CDR3 coding DNA: TGCGCCAGCAGCCAGGGGGAGGGCGACTATGGCTACACCTTC. It encodes CASSQGEGDYGYTF.

CDR3 in DNA: TGTGCCAGCAGCCGGACAGGGGTTGGAAACACCATATATTTT. It translates to CASSRTGVGNTIYF. The V and J genes are TRBV11-3 and TRBJ1-3; 9 bases fit TRBD1. The CDR3 is made up of 14 amino acids. Germline CDR1 reads SGHNT; CDR2 reads YENEEA. V lost 5 bases and J lost 3; bases outside the gene matches: 2.

This clone showed up just once. This rearrangement joins TRBV11-2 to TRBJ1-1; D unresolved. The CDR3 contains 10 residues. Trimming removed 7 bases from V and 7 bases from J, with 7 bases in between. Germline V gene sequence: CDR1 SGHAT, CDR2 FQNNGV. The DNA of the CDR3 is TGTGCCAGCATCCCAATTGAAGCTTTCTTT. It yields the protein CASIPIEAFF.

This chain links TRBV6-5 with TRBJ2-7, with D perhaps matching TRBD2 (5 bases). Germline V gene data show CDR1 as MNHEY and CDR2 as SVGAGI. This CDR3 region has 15 residues. Trimming removed 5 bases from V and 2 bases from J, with 16 bases in between. CDR3 region: CASSSNTASPYEQYF. The CDR3 nucleotides read TGTGCCAGCAGTAGCAACACGGCTAGCCCCTACGAGCAGTACTTC.

Only one count was recorded for this clone. V and J are TRBV29-1 and TRBJ2-3; TRBD2 aligns across 7 bases. The J segment lost 2 bases and the V segment lost 4 bases, leaving 6 bases of the junction unmatched. The germline CDR1 and CDR2 sequences are SQVTM and ANQGSEA. The length of the CDR3 is 14 residues. The CDR3 loop is CSVAAGVNTDTQYF. Here the CDR3 DNA reads TGCAGCGTTGCTGCGGGGGTGAACACAGATACGCAGTATTTT.

The J gene is TRBJ2-1, the V gene TRBV4-3, with a possible D match to TRBD2 (6 bases). The CDR3 contains 15 residues. V shed 0 bases and J shed 6 bases, with 12 bases lying between them. CDR1 is LGHNA, CDR2 YSLEER, per germline. Here the CDR3 reads CASSQDTGVGNEQFF. DNA for the CDR3: TGCGCCAGCAGCCAAGATACGGGGGTCGGCAATGAGCAGTTCTTC.

The gene calls are TRBV7-9 and TRBJ1-2; 9 bases line up with TRBD1. V gave up 1 base and J gave up 8 bases; unmatched junction bases: 5. Germline V CDR1 and CDR2: SEHNR, FQNEAQ (reference sequence). This CDR3 contains 14 residues. The CDR3 nucleotides read TGTGCCAGCAGCTTAGTACAGGGGGCGCGAGGCTACACCTTC. Amino acid sequence: CASSLVQGARGYTF.

The chain combines TRBV5-4 with TRBJ2-5, with 8 nucleotides matching TRBD1. Germline trimming cut 4 bases from V and 3 bases from J; bases unmatched to any gene: 2. From germline, CDR1 is SGHNT and CDR2 YYREEE (reference sequence). This CDR3 contains 13 residues. The CDR3 bases are TGTGCCAGCAGCCAACAGGGGGAAGAGACCCAGTACTTC. Amino acid sequence: CASSQQGEETQYF.